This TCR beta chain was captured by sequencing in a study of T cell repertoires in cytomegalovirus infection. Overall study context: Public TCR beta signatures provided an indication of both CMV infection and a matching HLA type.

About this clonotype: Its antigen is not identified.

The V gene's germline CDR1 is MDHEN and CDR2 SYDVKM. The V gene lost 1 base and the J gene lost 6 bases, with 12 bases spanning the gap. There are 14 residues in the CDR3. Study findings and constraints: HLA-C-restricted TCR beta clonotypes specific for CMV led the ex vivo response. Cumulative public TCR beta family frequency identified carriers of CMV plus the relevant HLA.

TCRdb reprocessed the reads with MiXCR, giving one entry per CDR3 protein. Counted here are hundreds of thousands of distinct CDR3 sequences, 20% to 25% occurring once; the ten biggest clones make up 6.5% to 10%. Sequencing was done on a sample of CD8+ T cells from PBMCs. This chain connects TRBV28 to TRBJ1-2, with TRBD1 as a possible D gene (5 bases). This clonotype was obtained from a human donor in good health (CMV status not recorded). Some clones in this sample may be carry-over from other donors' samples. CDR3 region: CASSLYSQAHGYTF. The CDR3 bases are TGTGCCAGCAGTTTATATTCACAGGCTCATGGCTACACCTTC.